Presented here are 19 T cell receptor beta chains from one specimen sequenced in a study of naive and memory T cell subsets. Whole-study results and caveats: Naive repertoires, especially CD8, held a few larger clonotypes, possibly memory cells re-expressing CD45RA.

Both TRBC1 and TRBC2 were covered by a beta constant-region primer of two equimolar oligonucleotides. Nested alpha and beta constant-region primers with the SP2 primer drove four PCR rounds on ligated cDNA. One entry per CDR3 protein, called by TCRdb with MiXCR from the UMI-ligation and nested PCR reads. The sample contains roughly 150,000 distinct CDR3 sequences, 22% of which appear only once. The antigens of these receptors remain unknown. The sample consisted of naive CD4+ T cells from blood. These receptors were taken from a human donor in good health.

V and J are TRBV28 and TRBJ2-5, with TRBD1 as a possible D gene (6 bases). The CDR3 extends over 11 amino acids. Deletions cut 7 bases from V and 9 bases from J, with 12 bases between. Germline V lookup: CDR1 MDHEN, CDR2 SYDVKM. The CDR3: CASTKGTPQYF. The CDR3 coding sequence is TGTGCCAGCACTAAAGGGACACCCCAGTACTTC.

This clonotype has a count of ten or more. J is TRBJ2-2 and V is TRBV9; D is unresolved. V shed 0 bases and J shed 7 bases, with 7 bases lying between them. Germline V gene sequence: CDR1 SGDLS, CDR2 YYNGEE. The CDR3 is 13 residues long. The CDR3 is CASSVVAGGELFF. The CDR3 DNA is TGTGCCAGCAGCGTAGTCGCTGGCGGGGAGCTGTTTTTT.

The rearrangement joins TRBV6-5 to TRBJ2-7; D may be TRBD1 (6 bases). Germline lookup yields CDR1 MNHEY and CDR2 SVGAGI. This CDR3 has 17 amino acids. V was pared by 5 bases and J by 5 bases, with 25 bases between. CDR3 sequence reads: CASSRRLQGGFGDEQYF. DNA of the CDR3: TGTGCCAGCAGTCGGAGACTTCAAGGGGGATTTGGGGACGAGCAGTACTTC.

This clonotype was recorded a few times. The DNA of the CDR3 is TGTGCCAGCAGACCCGGGACTAGCGGTTACAATGAGCAGTTCTTC. It translates to CASRPGTSGYNEQFF. The chain links TRBV6-5 to TRBJ2-1; 11 bases line up with TRBD2. The V and J ends lost 6 bases and 4 bases, in that order; junction bases with no gene match: 5. The germline CDR1 and CDR2 sequences are MNHEY and SVGAGI. The CDR3 has 15 residues.

This clonotype was seen ten or more times. The V and J genes are TRBV29-1 and TRBJ2-1; the match to TRBD2 covers 11 bases. Germline CDR1 reads SQVTM; CDR2 reads ANQGSEA. The CDR3 sequence is 15 residues long. V was pared by 7 bases and J by 0 bases, with 5 bases of the junction left unmatched. The CDR3 sequence is CSGTSGSSSYNEQFF. DNA of the CDR3: TGCAGCGGGACTAGCGGGTCGAGCTCCTACAATGAGCAGTTCTTC.

This clonotype appeared a few times. The V call is TRBV28, the J call TRBJ2-7, with D possibly TRBD2 on 6 matching bases. Deletions cut 2 bases from V and 7 bases from J, with 18 bases between. The CDR3 has 15 amino acids. Germline V CDR1 and CDR2: MDHEN, SYDVKM. CDR3 in amino acids: CASSLGGTLYGEQYF. The CDR3 region has the DNA TGTGCCAGCAGTTTAGGCGGGACCCTATACGGGGAGCAGTACTTC.

This clonotype was found a few times. The rearrangement uses TRBV18 and TRBJ2-7, with TRBD1 matching 9 bases. The CDR3 loop spans 17 amino acids. V lost 5 bases, J lost 2 bases, and 13 bases stayed unmatched. Germline lookup yields CDR1 KGHSH and CDR2 LQKENI. CDR3 amino acids: CASSTGQGQRGAYEQYF. The CDR3 DNA is TGTGCCAGCTCAACGGGACAGGGACAAAGGGGGGCCTACGAGCAGTACTTC. Supplemented by reference TRBV18 and TRBJ2-7, the full variable domain reads NAGVMQNPRHLVRRRGQEARLRCSPMKGHSHVYWYRQLPEEGLKFMVYLQKENIIDESGMPKERFSAEFPKEGPSILRIQQVVRGDSAAYFCASSTGQGQRGAYEQYFGPGTRLTVT.

This clonotype has a handful of counts. V usage is TRBV7-3 and J usage is TRBJ2-2; 7 nucleotides match TRBD1. This CDR3 spans 20 amino acids. The V gene's germline CDR1 is SGHTA and CDR2 FQGTGA. The J segment lost 4 bases and the V segment lost 5 bases, leaving 22 bases of the junction unmatched. CDR3 nucleotide sequence: TGTGCCAGCAGCCCGGCTCGGACGGGACAGTACCCATTGCCCACCGGGGAGCTGTTTTTT. Protein sequence: CASSPARTGQYPLPTGELFF.

This chain connects TRBV3-1 to TRBJ1-1; D possibly corresponds to TRBD1 (6 bases). This CDR3 region has 14 residues. Germline-derived CDR1 and CDR2 are LGHDT and YNNKEL (reference sequence). V was trimmed by 6 bases and J by 2 bases, leaving 13 bases between them. CDR3 sequence (DNA): TGTGCCAGCAGACCGGGGACACCCAACACTGAAGCTTTCTTT. Amino acid sequence: CASRPGTPNTEAFF.

This clonotype has at least ten counts. The genes are TRBV4-3 and TRBJ2-1; 10 bases agree with TRBD2. V was clipped by 1 base and J by 6 bases; unmatched bases: 3. The CDR3 has 15 amino acids. Germline-derived CDR1 and CDR2 are LGHNA and YSLEER. The CDR3 DNA reads TGCGCCAGCAGCCAAGGACTAGCGGGTGGCAATGAGCAGTTCTTC. The encoded protein is CASSQGLAGGNEQFF.

V gene TRBV29-1 combines with J gene TRBJ2-6; D is tentatively TRBD1 or TRBD2 (5 bases each). The CDR3 length is 15 residues. Trimming left V 8 bases short and J 2 bases short, with 16 bases between. The germline V gene has CDR1 SQVTM and CDR2 ANQGSEA. The DNA of the CDR3 is TGCAGCACCGCAGAGGGGTGGACTGGGGCCAACGTCCTGACTTTC. Translation: CSTAEGWTGANVLTF.

In its sample, this clonotype was seen a few times. The V and J genes are TRBV6-5 and TRBJ2-5, with D perhaps TRBD1 (5 bases). Germline CDR1 is MNHEY and CDR2 is SVGAGI. V was cut by 6 bases and J by 1 base, with 9 bases left in between. This CDR3 contains 13 residues. CDR3 sequence: CASSHRFQETQYF. The CDR3 nucleotides read TGTGCCAGCAGCCACAGGTTCCAAGAGACCCAGTACTTC.

The CDR3 DNA is TGTGCCATCAGTGAGTCGGGGCGGGAGGGGTACGAGCAGTACTTC. It is translated as CAISESGREGYEQYF. V usage is TRBV10-3 and J usage is TRBJ2-7; 9 bases line up with TRBD2. V lost 0 bases and J lost 4; bases outside the gene matches: 4. This CDR3 spans 15 amino acids. Germline V gene sequence: CDR1 ENHRY, CDR2 SYGVKD.

In this sample, this clonotype turned up once. The V gene is TRBV6-2 or TRBV6-3, the J gene TRBJ1-5; no firm D call. CDR1 is MNHEY, CDR2 SVGEGT, per germline. The CDR3 consists of 12 residues. V lost 8 bases, J lost 6 bases, and 11 bases lay in between. The CDR3 is CASSTGVQPQHF. In DNA form, the CDR3 reads TGTGCCAGCTCCACGGGAGTTCAGCCCCAGCATTTT.

Turning to this clonotype: In this CDR3 the conserved last residue, phenylalanine or tryptophan, is missing, so a read error is likely. The CDR3 reads CASSSQGFEYNEQFL. In DNA, the CDR3 is TGCGCCAGCAGCTCGCAGGGCTTCGAGTACAATGAGCAGTTCTTA. The J gene is TRBJ2-1, the V gene TRBV5-1; D perhaps matches TRBD1 (5 bases). V shed 3 bases and J shed 4 bases, with 14 bases lying between them. Per the germline V gene, CDR1 is SGHRS and CDR2 is YFSETQ. The length of the CDR3 is 15 residues.

The chain joins TRBV12-3 or TRBV12-4 to TRBJ2-1, with TRBD1 identical over 8 bases. The CDR3 extends over 14 amino acids. Germline trimming cut 7 bases from V and 2 bases from J; bases unmatched to any gene: 4. In DNA form, the CDR3 reads TGTGCCAGCACCGCGGACAGGGCCTACAATGAGCAGTTCTTC. It encodes CASTADRAYNEQFF.

This clonotype was seen a few times. The chain carries TRBV20-1 and TRBJ2-1; 10 bases align to TRBD2. The V gene end was trimmed by 3 bases and the J gene end by 8 bases; junction bases not matched to a gene: 4. Germline CDR1 DFQATT, CDR2 SNEGSKA (reference sequence). CDR3 length: 13 amino acids. The CDR3 DNA reads as TGCAGTGCTAGTCTCCTAGCGGGAGATGAGCAGTTCTTC. Amino acid sequence: CSASLLAGDEQFF.

This clonotype showed up just a few times. The chain links TRBV4-2 to TRBJ2-7; 8 positions agree with TRBD2. V was clipped by 0 bases and J by 4 bases; unmatched bases: 11. The CDR3 is made up of 17 amino acids. Germline V gene sequence: CDR1 LGHNA, CDR2 YNFKEQ. CDR3 loop: CASSQDGRSSGPYEQYF. CDR3 nucleotides: TGTGCCAGCAGCCAAGATGGAAGGTCTAGCGGGCCTTACGAGCAGTACTTC.

This clonotype showed up just a few times. The V and J genes are TRBV5-6 and TRBJ1-4; 9 nucleotides agree with TRBD1. Germline loops: CDR1 SGHDT, CDR2 YYEEEE. The CDR3 contains 17 residues. After removal of 4 bases from V and 0 bases from J, the junction contained 7 bases not matched to a gene. CDR3 loop: CASSTVTGGATNEKLFF. The CDR3 bases are TGTGCCAGCAGCACCGTGACAGGGGGGGCAACTAATGAAAAACTGTTTTTT.